The 19 T cell receptor beta chains below come from one sample, sequenced in a study of blood T cells in healthy people across ages. Combining a sample-barcoded 5' primer with a J-beta primer mix, a second PCR ran for about 6 to 11 cycles. Each CDR3 protein gets one entry after TCRdb re-called the 5' RACE reads with MiXCR. The data hold about 970,000 distinct CDR3 sequences, with roughly 51% observed a single time. Sequencing was carried out using blood. The receptors originated from a woman aged 55-70 years in good health.

V is TRBV7-2 and J is TRBJ2-7; D might be TRBD2 (6 bases). The V end lost 2 bases, the J end lost 5 bases, and 13 bases lay between the germline ends. The CDR3 totals 14 residues. The germline gives CDR1 SGHTA, CDR2 FQGNSA. CDR3 residues: CASSLTREVDEQYF. The CDR3 DNA reads TGTGCCAGCAGCTTAACAAGGGAGGTAGACGAGCAGTACTTC.

The J gene is TRBJ1-6, the V gene TRBV27; a weak D match, TRBD1 (6 bases). Looked up from germline, CDR1 is MNHEY and CDR2 is SMNVEV (reference sequence). V gave up 4 bases and J gave up 10 bases, with 23 bases separating them. The CDR3 length is 17 residues. As DNA, the CDR3 is TGTGCCAGCAGTTATTGGGGGGGCGGGCCCTTGGGATCACCCCTCCACTTT. Its protein product is CASSYWGGGPLGSPLHF.

The J gene is TRBJ1-5, the V gene TRBV7-8, with D uncertain. This CDR3 contains 15 residues. Germline-derived CDR1 and CDR2 are SGHVS and FQNEAQ. V lost 2 bases and J lost 9, with 17 bases in between. The CDR3 region is CASSLLGLIKGPQHF. CDR3 coding DNA: TGTGCCAGCAGCTTACTTGGACTTATTAAGGGGCCCCAGCATTTT.

The genes are TRBV20-1 and TRBJ2-1; D not resolved. V was cut by 0 bases and J by 5 bases, with 8 bases left in between. This CDR3 is built from 13 residues. Germline CDR1 is DFQATT and CDR2 is SNEGSKA (reference sequence). The CDR3 DNA reads TGCAGTGCTAGAGATCGTCTCCACAATGAGCAGTTCTTC. It translates to CSARDRLHNEQFF.

The chain carries TRBV7-2 and TRBJ2-1; D may correspond to TRBD1 or TRBD2 (5 bases each). The CDR3 sequence is 15 residues long. Germline CDR1 SGHTA, CDR2 FQGNSA. V lost 1 base and J lost 7, with 14 bases in between. The DNA of the CDR3 is TGTGCCAGCAGCTTAGTGAGGGCCCCAGGGAATGAGCAGTTCTTC. Encoded protein: CASSLVRAPGNEQFF. Full variable domain (missing parts from reference TRBV7-2 and TRBJ2-1): GAGVSQSPSNKVTEKGKDVELRCDPISGHTALYWYRQSLGQGLEFLIYFQGNSAPDKSGLPSDRFSAERTGGSVSTLTIQRTQQEDSAVYLCASSLVRAPGNEQFFGPGTRLTVL.

This CDR3 reads CASSLSGEGEAFF. As DNA, the CDR3 is TGTGCCAGCAGTTTATCAGGGGAGGGGGAAGCTTTCTTT. The chain carries TRBV12-3 or TRBV12-4 and TRBJ1-1; maybe TRBD1 (6 bases). V shed 2 bases and J shed 8 bases, with 12 bases lying between them. The CDR3 sequence is 13 residues long.

The V gene is TRBV28, the J gene TRBJ1-1; D gene uncertain. Deletions cut 7 bases from V and 1 base from J, with 4 bases between. The CDR3 is 11 residues long. Germline assignment: CDR1 MDHEN and CDR2 SYDVKM. The CDR3 DNA reads as TGTGCCAGCATACAGAACACTGAAGCTTTCTTT. Translating gives CASIQNTEAFF.

This clonotype has only a few counts. V gene TRBV15 combines with J gene TRBJ2-3; possibly TRBD2 for D (5 bases). The CDR3 sequence is 15 residues long. The germline V gene has CDR1 LNHNV and CDR2 YYDKDF (reference sequence). Trimming removed 1 base from V and 4 bases from J, with 12 bases in between. CDR3 bases: TGTGCCACCAGCAGAGGACTAAGGTTCGCAGATACGCAGTATTTT. This codes for CATSRGLRFADTQYF. Full variable domain (remainder filled in from reference TRBV15 and TRBJ2-3): DAMVIQNPRYQVTQFGKPVTLSCSQTLNHNVMYWYQQKSSQAPKLLFHYYDKDFNNEADTPDNFQSRRPNTSFCFLDIRSPGLGDTAMYLCATSRGLRFADTQYFGPGTRLTVL.

V usage is TRBV29-1 and J usage is TRBJ2-1; D is ambiguous. Trimming cost V 4 bases and J 1 base, with 8 bases left between them. Germline V gene data show CDR1 as SQVTM and CDR2 as ANQGSEA. CDR3 length: 13 residues. The CDR3 nucleotides read TGCAGCGTTGTCGCACAGTCCTACAATGAGCAGTTCTTC. Translating gives CSVVAQSYNEQFF.

This clonotype was observed at least ten times. Given a much more abundant clone one base away, this may be a read error. The V call is TRBV5-5, the J call TRBJ2-1; 7 bases agree with TRBD2. Trimming cost V 3 bases and J 6 bases; bases outside gene matches: 3. The germline gives CDR1 SGHKS, CDR2 YYEKEE (reference sequence). The CDR3 extends over 13 amino acids. The CDR3 spells CASSWWTSNEQFF. The DNA of the CDR3 is TGTGCCAGCAGCTGGTGGACTAGCAATGAGCAGTTCTTC. Full variable domain (rest looked up from reference TRBV5-5 and TRBJ2-1): DAGVTQSPTHLIKTRGQQVTLRCSPISGHKSVSWYQQVLGQGPQFIFQYYEKEERGRGNFPDRFSARQFPNYSSELNVNALLLGDSALYLCASSWWTSNEQFFGPGTRLTVL.

This clonotype was counted only a few times. The DNA for the CDR3 is TGTGCCAGCAGCTTTAGCGGGGGGAATTACAATGAGCAGTTCTTC. This gives the protein CASSFSGGNYNEQFF. The rearrangement joins TRBV7-2 to TRBJ2-1; 10 bases are a match to TRBD2. This CDR3 has 15 amino acids. Germline loops: CDR1 SGHTA, CDR2 FQGNSA. V lost 3 bases to trimming and J lost 4 bases; unmatched junction nucleotides: 3.

In the case of this clonotype: One junction end does not reproduce the germline sequence, and a read error may be involved. The chain has TRBV29-1 and TRBJ2-7; weak D call: TRBD2 (5 bases). The germline gives CDR1 SQVTM, CDR2 ANQGSEA. The CDR3 has 13 residues. CDR3 nucleotide sequence: TGCGGCGTTGAGATAGGTCCGAGGGATCCGCAGTACTTC. This translates into CGVEIGPRDPQYF.

V gene TRBV7-7 combines with J gene TRBJ2-4; D is perhaps TRBD2 (5 bases). The J call may be faulty, since TRBJ2-5 better matches the DNA end. Germline assignment: CDR1 SSHAT and CDR2 FNYEAQ (reference sequence). The CDR3 covers 14 residues. CDR3 in amino acids: CASSKPGTRETQYF. Written as DNA, the CDR3 is TGTGCCAGCAGCAAACCGGGAACTCGGGAGACCCAGTACTTC.

This rearrangement joins TRBV6-6 to TRBJ2-1; 13 nucleotides align to TRBD2. V was pared by 6 bases and J by 6 bases, with 8 bases of the junction left unmatched. Looked up from germline, CDR1 is MNHNY and CDR2 is SVGAGI (reference sequence). The CDR3 contains 16 residues. This chain's CDR3 is CASRPPTSGRTNEQFF. CDR3 DNA: TGTGCCAGCAGGCCCCCGACTAGCGGGAGGACCAATGAGCAGTTCTTC.

This sequence joins TRBV5-1 and TRBJ1-1; the D is unclear. CDR1 is SGHRS, CDR2 YFSETQ, per germline. The CDR3 is 14 residues long. V was shortened by 2 bases and J by 3 bases, with 11 bases between the two germline ends. The CDR3 bases are TGCGCCAGCAGCTTCCGTTCAACAGACACTGAAGCTTTCTTT. This encodes CASSFRSTDTEAFF.

The V and J genes are TRBV7-9 and TRBJ2-7; 12 bases are shared with TRBD2. The CDR3 length is 16 residues. CDR1 is SEHNR and CDR2 is FQNEAQ in the germline V gene (reference sequence). With 0 bases clipped from V and 10 bases from J, the junction kept 10 bases outside the gene matches. The CDR3 reads CASSLAGLAGTAGQYF. The CDR3 DNA reads TGTGCCAGCAGCTTAGCCGGACTAGCGGGAACCGCGGGACAGTACTTC.

This clonotype was found a few times. The chain links TRBV12-3 or TRBV12-4 to TRBJ2-7; D may match TRBD1 or TRBD2 (5 bases each). The CDR3 consists of 13 residues. The V end lost 8 bases, the J end lost 6 bases, and 17 bases lay between the germline ends. The CDR3, as DNA: TGTGCCAGCCAGAGTCGGGGCTTCGGCGAGCAGTACTTC. It yields the protein CASQSRGFGEQYF.

This chain joins TRBV7-2 and TRBJ1-1; D is undetermined. Germline values: CDR1 SGHTA, CDR2 FQGNSA. Trimming took 5 bases from V and 7 from J, leaving 14 bases between them. The CDR3 covers 13 residues. The DNA of the CDR3 is TGTGCCAGCAGCCAAGACCGACAATTTGAAGCTTTCTTT. Translated, it gives CASSQDRQFEAFF.

The sample holds a few counts of this clonotype. This chain connects TRBV29-1 to TRBJ2-5; the D gene could be TRBD1 or TRBD2 (6 bases each). With 6 bases removed from V and 4 bases from J, the gap between germline ends came to 12 bases. The CDR3 runs 12 residues. Germline V gene lookup returns CDR1 SQVTM and CDR2 ANQGSEA. CDR3 DNA sequence: TGCAGCGTCGAGGGGGGCCCAGAGACCCAGTACTTC. The encoded protein is CSVEGGPETQYF.